This T cell receptor (beta chain) was captured by sequencing in a study of blood T cell repertoires in COVID-19. Trimming removed 5 bases from V and 7 bases from J; junction bases left unmatched: 9. In germline, CDR1 is PRHDT, CDR2 FYEKMQ (reference sequence). This CDR3 is built from 14 residues. Sequencing was performed with immunoSEQ multiplex PCR; in TCRdb, only in-frame clones are kept and a portion is missing. The repertoire holds around 100,000 clones, with around 93% as singletons. The sequenced sample was peripheral blood. The chain has TRBV13 and TRBJ1-2; TRBD1 matches at 8 bases. The sequence derives from a human donor with active COVID-19. The donor label of this sample is uncertain. The CDR3 DNA follows: TGTGCCAGCAGCGTCGCCGGGACAGGCGGTGGCTACACCTTC. Protein sequence: CASSVAGTGGGYTF.